These T cell receptor beta chains were read from a single sample in a study of blood T cell repertoires in COVID-19. Some clones are missing from TCRdb's copy, which holds only in-frame ones; the method was immunoSEQ multiplex PCR. The sample shows more than 250,000 clones, 70% to 90% of them seen only once. Sequencing used peripheral blood. These receptors came from a human donor in a cohort sampled during active COVID-19. The CDR3 runs from the conserved cysteine through the conserved F or W. The order of the fields is clone size, D gene, J gene, V gene, CDR3 DNA, CDR3 protein. A D gene is named only where the DNA matches it firmly. Where a row states a size, it is once, few, many or the class of an expanded clone; other rows omit it.

-,-,TRBJ2-7,TRBV27,TGTGCCAGTAGTCACGGGAGTACCTACGAGCAGTACTTC,CASSHGSTYEQYF
-,-,TRBJ2-3,TRBV6-4,TGTGCCAGCAGTGAAACAGGTAGCACAGATACGCAGTATTTT,CASSETGSTDTQYF
-,TRBD1,TRBJ1-1,TRBV5-1,TGCGCCAGCAGCTTGGCCAGTCGACAGGGATCGGGGTACGGGAGCACTGAAGCTTTCTTT,CASSLASRQGSGYGSTEAFF
-,-,TRBJ1-2,TRBV19,TGTGCCAGTAGTATGGAGGGCAGGGCATATGGCTACACCTTC,CASSMEGRAYGYTF
few,-,TRBJ1-5,TRBV18,TGTGCCAGCTCACCAACGGGGAGGGGAGGTCAGCCCCAGCATTTT,CASSPTGRGGQPQHF
-,-,TRBJ2-3,TRBV19,TGTGCCAGTAGTGAGGTCAGGGCTACAGATACGCAGTATTTT,CASSEVRATDTQYF
-,TRBD2,TRBJ2-5,TRBV7-2,TGTGCCAGCAGCTTAGGACTAGCGACGGGAGAGACCCAGTACTTC,CASSLGLATGETQYF
-,TRBD1,TRBJ1-1,TRBV25-1,TGTGCCAGCAGTCCCGGGACAGGGAACACTGAAGCTTTCTTT,CASSPGTGNTEAFF
-,TRBD1,TRBJ1-1,TRBV5-4,TGTGCCAGCAGCCGACAGGGACGGGCTTTCTTT,CASSRQGRAFF
-,-,TRBJ2-1,TRBV7-3,TGTGCCAGCAGCTTAATGGGCAATTCGGCTAACCATGAGCAGTTCTTC,CASSLMGNSANHEQFF
once,-,TRBJ1-3,TRBV30,TGTGCCTGGTGGGGGGAGAGTCTCCGCCGCTCTGGAAACACCATATATTTT,CAWWGESLRRSGNTIYF
-,TRBD2,TRBJ2-7,TRBV20-1,TGCAGTGCTCGGGGGGATCACGAGCAGTACTTC,CSARGDHEQYF
once,TRBD2,TRBJ2-7,TRBV7-9,TGTGCCAGCAGCCAGAAAGACGGTAGCGGGAGCCCTTTTTTCTACGAGCAGTACTTC,CASSQKDGSGSPFFYEQYF
-,TRBD1,TRBJ2-7,TRBV7-2,TGTGCCAGCAGCTGGGACAGGAGTAACTACGAGCAGTACTTC,CASSWDRSNYEQYF
once,-,TRBJ2-2,TRBV5-6,TGTGCCAGCAGTTCGGGGGTTACCACCGGGGAGCTGTTTTTT,CASSSGVTTGELFF
-,-,TRBJ1-2,TRBV4-3,TGCGCCAGCAGCCAAGATCTTTGGGGGCTCCATGGCTACACCTTC,CASSQDLWGLHGYTF
-,TRBD2,TRBJ2-7,TRBV30,TGTGCCTGGATAGATAGCGGGAAATACGAGCAGTACTTC,CAWIDSGKYEQYF
-,-,TRBJ2-2,TRBV5-4,TGTGCCAGCAGCCCCTCCACACGAGCGGCTACCGGGGAGCTGTTTTTT,CASSPSTRAATGELFF
-,-,TRBJ2-7,TRBV2,TGTGCCAGCGACAGGCAGCCTCACCTCTACGAGCAGTACTTC,CASDRQPHLYEQYF
-,TRBD2,TRBJ2-3,TRBV6-4,TGTGCCAGCAGTGTTCGGAGCGGGGGCCCCACAGATACGCAGTATTTT,CASSVRSGGPTDTQYF
-,TRBD1,TRBJ1-1,TRBV6-2/TRBV6-3,TGTGCCAGCAGCCCTCACCCCGGGACAGGGAGCTCTGACACTGAAGCTTTCTTT,CASSPHPGTGSSDTEAFF
-,-,TRBJ1-1,TRBV14,TGTGCCAGCAGCCTTCATGCGGTTGGAGGGGCTTTCTTT,CASSLHAVGGAFF
-,-,TRBJ2-5,TRBV7-9,TGTGCCAGCAGTCGGCCCAGGGACCAAGAGACCCAGTACTTC,CASSRPRDQETQYF
-,TRBD1,TRBJ2-7,TRBV27,TGTGCCAGCAGTGCTGGACAGGGTTACGAGCAGTACTTC,CASSAGQGYEQYF
-,-,TRBJ2-1,TRBV30,TGTGCCTGGAGGACAGTCCGATACTACAATGAGCAGTTCTTC,CAWRTVRYYNEQFF
-,-,TRBJ1-5,TRBV28,TGTGCCAGCAGCCAGCTGCGGGGGGATCAGCCCCAGCATTTT,CASSQLRGDQPQHF
-,-,TRBJ1-3,TRBV6-5,TGTGCCAGCAGTTCAGTAACCTCTGGAAACACCATATATTTT,CASSSVTSGNTIYF
few,TRBD1,TRBJ2-6,TRBV6-2/TRBV6-3,TGTGCCAGCAGTTACAGGGTGGGACAGGGGCCTTCTGGGGCCAACGTCCTGACTTTC,CASSYRVGQGPSGANVLTF
-,TRBD1,TRBJ2-7,TRBV19,TGTGCCAGTAGTATTACCGGGACAGGGAGCGAGCAGTACTTC,CASSITGTGSEQYF
-,TRBD2,TRBJ2-7,TRBV5-4,TGTGCCAGCAGTTATTTAGCTAGCGGGAGAGTCGACGAGCAGTACTTC,CASSYLASGRVDEQYF
-,TRBD2,TRBJ2-1,TRBV5-3,TGTGCCAGAAGCTCCAAGCCGGGACTAGGAGGACACAATGAGCAGTTCTTC,CARSSKPGLGGHNEQFF
-,-,TRBJ2-7,TRBV27,TGTGCCAGCAGTTTCACCCTCAGAAGCGAGCAGTACTTC,CASSFTLRSEQYF